Shown below are 32 T cell receptor beta chains from a single sample sequenced in a study of blood T cell repertoires in COVID-19. Produced via immunoSEQ multiplex PCR; TCRdb's table is partial and in-frame only. The sample lists approximately 330,000 clones, around 90% seen once, with approximately 9.9% in the top ten. The sample comprised peripheral blood. These receptors were taken from a man younger than 45 with COVID-19, enrolled during active disease.

The rearrangement links TRBV5-1 to TRBJ1-6; no clear D gene. In germline, CDR1 is SGHRS, CDR2 YFSETQ. V lost 4 bases to trimming and J lost 8 bases, with 16 bases between them. The CDR3 contains 15 residues. The CDR3 region has the DNA TGCGCCAGCAGCCAAACGGGCGAGAGGGATTCACCCCTCCACTTT. As protein: CASSQTGERDSPLHF.

This chain uses TRBV7-2 with TRBJ2-2; TRBD1 matches at 9 bases. The CDR3 is 19 amino acids. Trimming took 3 bases from V and 6 from J; bases not matched to a gene: 17. The germline V gene has CDR1 SGHTA and CDR2 FQGNSA. CDR3 in DNA: TGTGCCAGCAGCTTTGGGCACAGGGGGCGCCTTATGGGTGCCGGGGAGCTGTTTTTT. Translated: CASSFGHRGRLMGAGELFF.

V and J are TRBV29-1 and TRBJ2-7; 7 bases agree with TRBD1. J lost 6 bases, V lost 6 bases, and 11 bases had no gene match. The germline V gene has CDR1 SQVTM and CDR2 ANQGSEA. CDR3 size: 13 residues. CDR3 nucleotides: TGCAGCGTCGTAACTTACAGGGGCGGCGAGCAGTACTTC. As protein: CSVVTYRGGEQYF.

The J gene is TRBJ2-6, the V gene TRBV15, with 10 bases matching TRBD1. In germline, CDR1 is LNHNV, CDR2 YYDKDF (reference sequence). V dropped 4 bases and J dropped 4; count of bases not matched to a gene: 13. The CDR3 is made up of 19 amino acids. The CDR3 sequence is CATSNPTGTGVWGANVLTF. CDR3 sequence (DNA): TGTGCCACCAGCAATCCCACCGGGACAGGGGTGTGGGGGGCCAACGTCCTGACTTTC.

This rearrangement joins TRBV28 to TRBJ2-1; the match to TRBD2 covers 10 bases. Germline CDR1 and CDR2: MDHEN and SYDVKM. Trimming took 8 bases from V and 6 from J; bases not matched to a gene: 10. The CDR3 is 15 amino acids. The DNA for the CDR3 is TGTGCCAGCGGCACCTTAGCGGGGGGAGTCAATGAGCAGTTCTTC. Residues: CASGTLAGGVNEQFF. Supplemented by reference TRBV28 and TRBJ2-1, the full variable domain reads DVKVTQSSRYLVKRTGEKVFLECVQDMDHENMFWYRQDPGLGLRLIYFSYDVKMKEKGDIPEGYSVSREKKERFSLILESASTNQTSMYLCASGTLAGGVNEQFFGPGTRLTVL.

The chain is built from TRBV7-2 and TRBJ1-2; 10 nucleotides agree with TRBD1. V shed 4 bases and J 7 bases; nucleotides not matched to a gene: 15. Germline V gives CDR1 SGHTA, CDR2 FQGNSA. The length of the CDR3 is 17 residues. CDR3 loop: CASSSPGQGQLGVGYTF. The CDR3 DNA sequence: TGTGCCAGCAGCTCGCCGGGACAGGGGCAACTTGGGGTTGGCTACACCTTC.

The chain joins TRBV7-9 to TRBJ1-2, with no clear D. The CDR3 length is 11 residues. V lost 5 bases, J lost 3 bases, and 4 bases lay in between. The germline V gene has CDR1 SEHNR and CDR2 FQNEAQ (reference sequence). The CDR3 DNA reads as TGTGCCAGCAGCCCAGACTATGGCTACACCTTC. This translates into CASSPDYGYTF.

The chain has TRBV9 and TRBJ2-3, with unresolved D. CDR1 is SGDLS and CDR2 is YYNGEE in the germline V gene. Between the trimmed V and J ends, which lost 0 bases and 6 bases, there was a span of 8 bases. This CDR3 comprises 13 residues. The CDR3 nucleotides read TGTGCCAGCAGCGTAGGTAGTTTCGATACGCAGTATTTT. Translating gives CASSVGSFDTQYF.

The chain carries TRBV7-9 and TRBJ1-2, with TRBD1 matching over 8 bases. Trimming at V came to 5 bases and at J to 7 bases, leaving 15 bases not matched to a gene. CDR1 is SEHNR, CDR2 FQNEAQ, per germline (reference sequence). The CDR3 consists of 16 residues. The CDR3 DNA sequence: TGTGCCAGCAGCCCCCTGGGGCAGGGGGCAGGAGGTGGCTACACCTTC. As protein: CASSPLGQGAGGGYTF.

The rearrangement joins TRBV18 to TRBJ2-1, with TRBD2 matching over 7 bases. The CDR3 is made up of 15 amino acids. Germline assignment: CDR1 KGHSH and CDR2 LQKENI. V was pared by 0 bases and J by 6 bases, with 5 bases of the junction left unmatched. The DNA for the CDR3 is TGTGCCAGCTCACCACCGTCTGGGAGGGGCAATGAGCAGTTCTTC. Amino acids: CASSPPSGRGNEQFF.

The chain links TRBV29-1 to TRBJ2-3, with TRBD2 matching 11 bases. Trimming cost V 0 bases and J 3 bases; bases outside gene matches: 5. CDR1 is SQVTM and CDR2 is ANQGSEA in the germline V gene. This CDR3 region has 16 residues. Here the CDR3 reads CSVEDVVAGGTDTQYF. CDR3 coding DNA: TGCAGCGTTGAAGATGTCGTAGCGGGGGGGACAGATACGCAGTATTTT.

The chain recombines TRBV6-6 with TRBJ2-7, with 7 bases that match TRBD1. The CDR3 totals 14 residues. Germline CDR1 reads MNHNY; CDR2 reads SVGAGI (reference sequence). With V trimmed by 6 bases and J by 7 bases, 12 bases remained unmatched. The CDR3 sequence is CASSFRQGSQEQYF. As DNA, the CDR3 is TGTGCCAGCAGCTTCAGACAGGGCTCCCAGGAGCAGTACTTC.

This chain connects TRBV27 to TRBJ1-4; possible D gene TRBD1, 5 bases. V lost 6 bases and J lost 8, with 19 bases in between. Germline CDR1 is MNHEY and CDR2 is SMNVEV (reference sequence). This CDR3 has 15 amino acids. Written as DNA, the CDR3 is TGTGCCAGCAGCCTCCGGGACTCCCGGAGGGAAAAACTGTTTTTT. It yields the protein CASSLRDSRREKLFF.

This chain uses TRBV2 with TRBJ1-2; the D is unclear. Trimming cost V 8 bases and J 4 bases, with 8 bases left between them. CDR3 length equals 11 residues. Germline CDR1 is SNHLY and CDR2 is FYNNEI. In DNA, the CDR3 is TGTGCCAGCGGGCATGGCTATGGCTACACCTTC. Amino acid sequence: CASGHGYGYTF.

Note on this clone: The identical CDR3 is also encoded by other nucleotide sequences in the sample. The chain recombines TRBV6-6 with TRBJ2-2; unclear D gene. The V gene lost 6 bases and the J gene lost 6 bases, with 8 bases spanning the gap. The CDR3 has 12 residues. CDR1 and CDR2 (germline): MNHNY, SVGAGI (reference sequence). The CDR3: CASRPTAGELFF. CDR3 nucleotide sequence: TGTGCCAGCAGACCGACTGCCGGGGAGCTGTTTTTT.

J is TRBJ2-1 and V is TRBV5-1, with 9 bases lining up with TRBD2. Losses at the gene ends were 4 bases for V and 3 bases for J; bases not matched to a gene: 11. Germline CDR1 is SGHRS and CDR2 is YFSETQ. CDR3 length: 17 amino acids. CDR3 sequence: CASSPIYGTSSYNEQFF. CDR3 in DNA: TGCGCCAGCAGCCCCATATACGGGACTAGCAGCTACAATGAGCAGTTCTTC. Looking up the rest from reference TRBV5-1 and TRBJ2-1 gives the full variable domain: KAGVTQTPRYLIKTRGQQVTLSCSPISGHRSVSWYQQTPGQGLQFLFEYFSETQRNKGNFPGRFSGRQFSNSRSEMNVSTLELGDSALYLCASSPIYGTSSYNEQFFGPGTRLTVL.

The chain recombines TRBV11-2 with TRBJ2-7, with D perhaps TRBD2 (6 bases). The CDR3 length is 15 residues. Germline V CDR1 and CDR2: SGHAT, FQNNGV. The V end was cut by 4 bases, the J end by 2 bases, with 15 bases between. The CDR3 is CASSSSVGGAYEQYF. CDR3 bases: TGTGCCAGCAGCTCCTCCGTCGGCGGGGCCTACGAGCAGTACTTC.

The rearrangement joins TRBV9 to TRBJ1-2; D is perhaps TRBD1 (6 bases). This CDR3 contains 13 residues. The germline V gene has CDR1 SGDLS and CDR2 YYNGEE. Trimming left V 0 bases short and J 3 bases short, with 6 bases between. CDR3 loop: CASSVGTDYGYTF. The CDR3 region has the DNA TGTGCCAGCAGCGTAGGGACAGACTATGGCTACACCTTC. The full variable domain, its missing parts supplied by reference TRBV9 and TRBJ1-2, is DSGVTQTPKHLITATGQRVTLRCSPRSGDLSVYWYQQSLDQGLQFLIQYYNGEERAKGNILERFSAQQFPDLHSELNLSSLELGDSALYFCASSVGTDYGYTFGSGTRLTVV.

The chain uses TRBV5-8 and TRBJ1-3, with 11 positions matching TRBD1. The germline CDR1 and CDR2 sequences are SGHTS and YDEGEE. This CDR3 contains 18 residues. The ends lost 7 bases at V and 0 bases at J; junction bases unmatched: 12. The CDR3 DNA sequence: TGTGCCAGCGGAACGGGGACAGGGGGGGACCCCTCTGGAAACACCATATATTTT. This translates into CASGTGTGGDPSGNTIYF.

V gene TRBV6-6 combines with J gene TRBJ1-5; TRBD1 might be the D (6 bases). The V and J ends lost 2 bases and 6 bases respectively, with 17 bases between them. CDR3 length: 16 amino acids. CDR1 and CDR2 from the germline V gene are MNHNY and SVGAGI (reference sequence). The chain's CDR3 is CASSYPTGQRFQPQHF. CDR3 DNA: TGTGCCAGCAGTTACCCGACGGGACAAAGGTTTCAGCCCCAGCATTTT.

The V and J genes are TRBV30 and TRBJ2-7; maybe TRBD2 (5 bases). CDR1 is GTSNPN, CDR2 SVGIG, per germline (reference sequence). The V end lost 1 base, the J end lost 0 bases, and 16 bases lay between the germline ends. The CDR3 spans 16 residues. CDR3 residues: CAWSDLRSGSSYEQYF. CDR3 coding DNA: TGTGCCTGGAGTGACCTGAGGAGTGGGAGCTCCTACGAGCAGTACTTC.

The chain carries TRBV30 and TRBJ2-3; D unclear. This CDR3 has 14 residues. CDR1 is GTSNPN and CDR2 is SVGIG in the germline V gene (reference sequence). V lost 1 base and J lost 1, with 9 bases in between. The CDR3: CAWSGRHGTDTQYF. The CDR3 DNA sequence: TGTGCCTGGAGTGGCAGGCACGGCACAGATACGCAGTATTTT.

The V call is TRBV13, the J call TRBJ2-1; tentatively, D is TRBD2 (6 bases). Germline CDR1 is PRHDT and CDR2 is FYEKMQ (reference sequence). The CDR3 runs to 17 residues. Trimming cost V 1 base and J 9 bases, with 22 bases left between them. CDR3: CASSLAATSPQAGEQFF. CDR3 bases: TGTGCCAGCAGCTTAGCCGCGACTAGTCCTCAGGCAGGTGAGCAGTTCTTC.

CDR3 in amino acids: CASSLIRQGSWANTGELFF. CDR3 in DNA: TGCGCCAGCAGCCTGATTAGACAGGGTTCATGGGCGAACACCGGGGAGCTGTTTTTT. V gene TRBV5-1 combines with J gene TRBJ2-2, with TRBD1 matching over 7 bases. The junction had 15 bases not matched to a gene; V was cut back by 4 bases and J by 0 bases. Germline V gene lookup returns CDR1 SGHRS and CDR2 YFSETQ. CDR3 size: 19 residues.

The CDR3 is CSVGLYQETQYF. The CDR3 nucleotides read TGCAGCGTTGGACTTTACCAAGAGACCCAGTACTTC. V usage is TRBV29-1 and J usage is TRBJ2-5; no definite D call. The V gene's germline CDR1 is SQVTM and CDR2 ANQGSEA. Deletions cut 4 bases from V and 0 bases from J, with 6 bases between. The CDR3 loop spans 12 amino acids. The full variable domain, completed using reference TRBV29-1 and TRBJ2-5, is SAVISQKPSRDICQRGTSLTIQCQVDSQVTMMFWYRQQPGQSLTLIATANQGSEATYESGFVIDKFPISRPNLTFSTLTVSNMSPEDSSIYLCSVGLYQETQYFGPGTRLLVL.

This chain uses TRBV4-3 with TRBJ1-2; weak D call: TRBD1 (5 bases). The V end lost 0 bases, the J end lost 4 bases, and 12 bases lay between the germline ends. This CDR3 is built from 15 residues. In germline, CDR1 is LGHNA, CDR2 YSLEER. The CDR3 DNA reads as TGCGCCAGCAGCCAAGATCCGCAGGGACTCTATGGCTACACCTTC. It is translated as CASSQDPQGLYGYTF.

This chain uses TRBV27 with TRBJ2-1, with D maybe TRBD2 (5 bases). V lost 2 bases and J 10 bases, leaving 9 bases between the germline ends. Germline-derived CDR1 and CDR2 are MNHEY and SMNVEV (reference sequence). CDR3 length equals 12 residues. CDR3 sequence reads: CASSLVANEQFF. CDR3 DNA: TGTGCCAGCAGTTTAGTAGCGAACGAGCAGTTCTTC.

This rearrangement joins TRBV5-5 to TRBJ1-2; 7 bases map to TRBD1. The CDR3 totals 16 residues. Trimming removed 4 bases from V and 1 base from J; junction bases left unmatched: 10. Germline CDR1 is SGHKS and CDR2 is YYEKEE (reference sequence). The DNA for the CDR3 is TGTGCCAGCAGCACCAGACAGGGACTCCTTAACTATGGCTACACCTTC. Its translation: CASSTRQGLLNYGYTF.

This clone was detected only once. The gene calls are TRBV29-1 and TRBJ2-1; 8 positions match TRBD1. The CDR3 spans 15 residues. Germline trimming cut 5 bases from V and 2 bases from J; bases unmatched to any gene: 8. The V gene's germline CDR1 is SQVTM and CDR2 ANQGSEA. In DNA, the CDR3 is TGCAGCGTTCGGGGGACAGGATTAGCCTACAATGAGCAGTTCTTC. Amino acid sequence: CSVRGTGLAYNEQFF.

This clone was detected once. The rearrangement joins TRBV5-4 to TRBJ2-7; TRBD1 matches at 7 bases. The CDR3 sequence is 14 residues long. CDR1 is SGHNT and CDR2 is YYREEE in the germline V gene (reference sequence). Losses at the gene ends were 3 bases for V and 3 bases for J; bases not matched to a gene: 6. CDR3 sequence (DNA): TGTGCCAGCAGCTCGCGACAGGGCTTCTACGAGCAGTACTTC. Translation gives CASSSRQGFYEQYF.

J is TRBJ2-5 and V is TRBV15, with TRBD1 matching 8 bases. The CDR3 totals 16 residues. Germline CDR1 is LNHNV and CDR2 is YYDKDF (reference sequence). V was clipped by 0 bases and J by 7 bases; unmatched bases: 10. CDR3 residues: CATSREQGARFGTQYF. CDR3 DNA: TGTGCCACCAGCAGAGAGCAGGGGGCGCGTTTTGGGACCCAGTACTTC.

CDR3 sequence: CATSDKRTSGRSRSTDTQYF. The CDR3 region has the DNA TGTGCCACCAGTGACAAACGGACTAGCGGGAGGTCTCGTAGCACAGATACGCAGTATTTT. The chain joins TRBV24-1 to TRBJ2-3; 14 nucleotides match TRBD2. The CDR3 runs to 20 residues. CDR1 is KGHDR, CDR2 SFDVKD, per germline. Trimming cost V 4 bases and J 0 bases; bases outside gene matches: 11.